The rows below give T cell receptor beta chains drawn from one sample of a study of Ad26.COV2.S vaccination and SARS-CoV-2 variants. Assay: immunoSEQ multiplex PCR; the TCRdb copy retains only in-frame clones and omits some. The table lists 440,000 or so clones, about 90% of them singletons. Sequencing used peripheral blood, obtained in a trial of Ad26.COV2.S vaccine versus placebo. The receptors originated from a person aged 18 to 59 who received the Ad26.COV2.S COVID-19 vaccine or a placebo. Each CDR3 is given without its conserved first and last residue. Size tells how often a clone was seen (once, few, many) or the class of an expanded clone, and some rows leave it out.

J: TRBJ1-6
V: TRBV27
size: NA
CDR3: ASSFIGVNSPLH

J: TRBJ2-7
V: TRBV7-6
size: NA
CDR3: ASSLGDGLVDSYEQY

J: TRBJ1-2
V: TRBV10-3
size: NA
CDR3: AITAGVPYGYT

J: TRBJ1-2
V: TRBV12-5
size: NA
CDR3: ASGSAGHEGYT

J: TRBJ1-1
V: TRBV7-9
size: NA
CDR3: ASSFNPRQGATMNTEAF

J: TRBJ1-5
V: TRBV2
size: NA
CDR3: ASSRTENQPQH

J: TRBJ2-7
V: TRBV7-8
size: NA
CDR3: ASSQREFFYEQY

J: TRBJ2-3
V: TRBV7-9
size: NA
CDR3: ASSLSDRTSTDTQY

J: TRBJ2-2
V: TRBV5-4
size: few
CDR3: ASSLQGRPGELF

J: TRBJ2-6
V: TRBV20-1
size: NA
CDR3: SAIEASGANVLT

J: TRBJ2-2
V: TRBV7-8
size: NA
CDR3: ASSPPFGELF

J: TRBJ1-5
V: TRBV9
size: NA
CDR3: ASSVGGTGNQPQH

J: TRBJ2-3
V: TRBV2
size: NA
CDR3: ASSGPGNYTDTQY

J: TRBJ1-4
V: TRBV7-3
size: NA
CDR3: ASSLSPGEKLF

J: TRBJ2-5
V: TRBV7-2
size: NA
CDR3: ASSSLTGQETQY

J: TRBJ1-3
V: TRBV4-1
size: NA
CDR3: ASSQVTGSSGNTIY

J: TRBJ1-2
V: TRBV6-5
size: NA
CDR3: ASRDTGGLGYT

J: TRBJ1-6
V: TRBV6-5
size: NA
CDR3: ASSRTGFNSPLH

J: TRBJ1-2
V: TRBV7-2
size: NA
CDR3: ASSLQGPHNYGYT

J: TRBJ2-7
V: TRBV11-3
size: NA
CDR3: ASSLGGSYEQY

J: TRBJ2-7
V: TRBV10-3
size: NA
CDR3: AISVTSEYEQY

J: TRBJ1-2
V: TRBV6-1
size: NA
CDR3: ASSEWGEGYT

J: TRBJ2-7
V: TRBV29-1
size: once
CDR3: SVLSGTGGHSYREQY

J: TRBJ2-5
V: TRBV7-8
size: NA
CDR3: ASSRAGGRKTQY

J: TRBJ2-3
V: TRBV4-2
size: NA
CDR3: ASSQSTLGQGTDTQY

J: TRBJ2-5
V: TRBV28
size: NA
CDR3: ASSSSGRGETQY

J: TRBJ2-7
V: TRBV27
size: NA
CDR3: ASSPGLAGGILY

J: TRBJ2-7
V: TRBV7-9
size: NA
CDR3: ASSPTTRPYEQY

J: TRBJ1-1
V: TRBV28
size: NA
CDR3: ASSQTGRLVNTEAF

J: TRBJ1-3
V: TRBV6-5
size: few
CDR3: ASGITGVGNTIY

J: TRBJ2-1
V: TRBV7-9
size: NA
CDR3: ASSFIALGSYNEQF

J: TRBJ1-1
V: TRBV7-2
size: NA
CDR3: AGGDRGMNTEAF

J: TRBJ2-1
V: TRBV19
size: NA
CDR3: ASTSAGGEGYNEQF

J: TRBJ2-7
V: TRBV15
size: NA
CDR3: ATSSGLVYEQY

J: TRBJ2-7
V: TRBV29-1
size: NA
CDR3: SVESGLADEQY

J: TRBJ1-4
V: TRBV21-1
size: NA
CDR3: ASSKAEPDLEKLF

J: TRBJ2-1
V: TRBV18
size: NA
CDR3: ASSLTTDYNEQF

J: TRBJ2-3
V: TRBV7-9
size: once
CDR3: ASSLFLRTDTQY

J: TRBJ1-1
V: TRBV7-3
size: NA
CDR3: ASSLRQGNTEAF

J: TRBJ1-1
V: TRBV18
size: NA
CDR3: ASSFGYGADTEAF